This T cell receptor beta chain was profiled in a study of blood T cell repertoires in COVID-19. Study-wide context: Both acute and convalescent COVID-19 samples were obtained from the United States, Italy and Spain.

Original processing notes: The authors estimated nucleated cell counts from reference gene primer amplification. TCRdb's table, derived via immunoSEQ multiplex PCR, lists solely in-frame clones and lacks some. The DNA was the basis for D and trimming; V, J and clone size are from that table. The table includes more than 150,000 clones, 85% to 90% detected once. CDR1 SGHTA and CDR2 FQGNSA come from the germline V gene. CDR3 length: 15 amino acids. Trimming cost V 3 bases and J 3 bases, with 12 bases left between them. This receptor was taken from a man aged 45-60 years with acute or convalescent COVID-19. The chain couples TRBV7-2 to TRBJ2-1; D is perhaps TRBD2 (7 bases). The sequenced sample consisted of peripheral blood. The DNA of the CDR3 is TGTGCCAGCAGCTTGCGGGGGCCGATCTACAATGAGCAGTTCTTC. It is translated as CASSLRGPIYNEQFF.